Below, 24 T cell receptor beta chains from the same sample are listed, as sequenced in a study of blood T cell repertoires in COVID-19. Generated by immunoSEQ multiplex PCR, the TCRdb table keeps only in-frame clones and is missing some. The sample records roughly 120,000 clones, 75% to 90% being singletons. The sample comprised peripheral blood. The receptors come from a woman at least 80 years old with COVID-19, enrolled during active disease.

V gene TRBV28 combines with J gene TRBJ1-4; D is ambiguous. The CDR3 loop spans 15 amino acids. V was trimmed by 4 bases and J by 8 bases, leaving 17 bases between them. The germline CDR1 and CDR2 sequences are MDHEN and SYDVKM. CDR3 sequence: CASSSSRGGREKLFF. For the CDR3, the DNA is TGTGCCAGCAGTTCATCCCGGGGAGGACGGGAAAAACTGTTTTTT.

The rearrangement uses TRBV28 and TRBJ1-5; no clear D gene. The CDR3 spans 14 residues. Trimming removed 11 bases from V and 3 bases from J, with 17 bases in between. Germline V gives CDR1 MDHEN, CDR2 SYDVKM. CDR3 coding DNA: TGTGCCGCCATGGGCAGGCTCCTCAATCAGCCCCAGCATTTT. Its translation: CAAMGRLLNQPQHF.

This clone was detected only a few times. The rearrangement uses TRBV21-1 and TRBJ1-4; the table's D gene call, TRBD1, was not cross checked with the DNA. TRBV21-1 is a pseudogene locus. CDR3 length equals 15 residues. The CDR3 coding sequence is TGTGCCAGCAGCAAGGGTCACCAAGGGGGTGAAAAACTGTTTTTT. Residues: CASSKGHQGGEKLFF.

The chain uses TRBV21-1 and TRBJ2-7; the D call TRBD1 from the table was never checked on the DNA. TRBV21-1 constitutes a pseudogene. There are 14 residues in the CDR3. The CDR3 protein is CASSGRGWSYEQYF. In DNA form, the CDR3 reads TGTGCCAGCAGCGGCAGGGGTTGGTCCTACGAGCAGTACTTC.

The genes are TRBV5-1 and TRBJ2-1; TRBD1 is a possible D gene (5 bases). Germline CDR1 and CDR2: SGHRS and YFSETQ. The CDR3 extends over 16 amino acids. The germline V and J ends were trimmed by 4 bases and 6 bases, with 20 bases remaining between them. The CDR3 nucleotides read TGCGCCAGCAGCATGACTGACAGCTACGCCTCCAATGAGCAGTTCTTC. It specifies CASSMTDSYASNEQFF.

The chain is built from TRBV7-6 and TRBJ2-1; 9 bases agree with TRBD2. Germline V gene lookup returns CDR1 SGHVS and CDR2 FNYEAQ. V lost 9 bases and J lost 1; bases outside the gene matches: 7. This CDR3 region has 15 residues. The CDR3 protein is CASSFLAGSYNEQFF. The CDR3 nucleotides are TGTGCCAGTTCATTTCTAGCGGGATCCTACAATGAGCAGTTCTTC.

The chain combines TRBV5-1 with TRBJ2-1; possibly TRBD2 for D (6 bases). CDR1 SGHRS and CDR2 YFSETQ come from the germline V gene. Trimming pared 4 bases from V and 4 bases from J, leaving 9 bases between. This CDR3 has 13 amino acids. The CDR3 coding sequence is TGCGCCAGCAGCCTCGGGACTTACAATGAGCAGTTCTTC. Amino acid sequence: CASSLGTYNEQFF.

The V gene is TRBV20-1, the J gene TRBJ1-2, with D uncertain. There are 12 residues in the CDR3. The germline V gene has CDR1 DFQATT and CDR2 SNEGSKA (reference sequence). Trimming shortened V by 3 bases and J by 4 bases, and 9 bases separated the two germline ends. CDR3: CSASSGVYGYTF. For the CDR3, the DNA is TGCAGTGCTAGTAGCGGGGTCTATGGCTACACCTTC.

The V call is TRBV6-5, the J call TRBJ1-2; possible D gene TRBD1, 6 bases. The CDR3 is 15 amino acids. Germline V gene sequence: CDR1 MNHEY, CDR2 SVGAGI. The ends were cut back, 6 bases at V and 2 bases at J, with 16 bases in the middle. The DNA for the CDR3 is TGTGCCAGCAGGGGGAACAGGGAGCGGAACTATGGCTACACCTTC. It yields the protein CASRGNRERNYGYTF.

The gene calls are TRBV6-6 and TRBJ2-3, with 10 positions matching TRBD2. J was trimmed by 3 bases and V by 2 bases; bases with no gene match: 5. Looked up from germline, CDR1 is MNHNY and CDR2 is SVGAGI (reference sequence). This CDR3 region has 16 residues. CDR3 in DNA: TGTGCCAGCAGTTACGGAGCGGGAGGGGTGACAGATACGCAGTATTTT. It translates to CASSYGAGGVTDTQYF.

The chain employs TRBV4-2 and TRBJ2-5, with 9 positions matching TRBD1. The ends lost 4 bases at V and 3 bases at J; junction bases unmatched: 6. Looked up from germline, CDR1 is LGHNA and CDR2 is YNFKEQ. The CDR3 sequence is 15 residues long. The CDR3 region is CASSPTGTGKETQYF. The CDR3 nucleotides read TGTGCCAGCAGCCCTACCGGGACAGGGAAAGAGACCCAGTACTTC.

V gene TRBV5-1 combines with J gene TRBJ1-4; 9 bases align to TRBD1. Germline CDR1 and CDR2: SGHRS and YFSETQ. V shed 4 bases, J shed 5 bases, and the junction held 6 bases outside the gene matches. The CDR3 length is 15 residues. The CDR3 loop reads CASSPRQGENEKLFF. CDR3 in DNA: TGCGCCAGCAGCCCAAGACAGGGGGAAAATGAAAAACTGTTTTTT.

This sequence joins TRBV9 and TRBJ1-6, with D possibly matching TRBD1 (5 bases). The CDR3 spans 15 residues. V was trimmed by 0 bases and J by 9 bases, leaving 13 bases between them. From germline, CDR1 is SGDLS and CDR2 YYNGEE. The CDR3 nucleotides are TGTGCCAGCAGCGTAGAACCGGACGGGGGTTCACCCCTCCACTTT. The encoded protein is CASSVEPDGGSPLHF.

The genes are TRBV7-9 and TRBJ2-1; no clear D gene. The CDR3 extends over 14 amino acids. V lost 1 base and J lost 0, with 4 bases in between. Per the germline V gene, CDR1 is SEHNR and CDR2 is FQNEAQ (reference sequence). The CDR3: CASSLDSSYNEQFF. CDR3 nucleotides: TGTGCCAGCAGCTTAGACAGCTCCTACAATGAGCAGTTCTTC.

The genes are TRBV5-1 and TRBJ2-5, with no clear D. CDR1 is SGHRS, CDR2 YFSETQ, per germline. This CDR3 spans 14 amino acids. With 1 base removed from V and 5 bases from J, the gap between germline ends came to 12 bases. The CDR3 DNA reads as TGCGCCAGCAGCTTGCAGACTTTGTCGGAGACCCAGTACTTC. Translating gives CASSLQTLSETQYF.

The DNA for the CDR3 is TGTGCCACGGGGACAGGATGGGAAGAGACCCAGTACTTC. Amino acid sequence: CATGTGWEETQYF. The rearrangement links TRBV24-1 to TRBJ2-5; 8 nucleotides line up with TRBD1. V shed 10 bases and J 3 bases; nucleotides not matched to a gene: 6. The germline V gene has CDR1 KGHDR and CDR2 SFDVKD. The CDR3 totals 13 residues.

The V gene is TRBV19, the J gene TRBJ2-4, with 8 positions matching TRBD1. Germline V gene sequence: CDR1 LNHDA, CDR2 SQIVND (reference sequence). J gave up 5 bases and V 0 bases, and 15 bases lay outside the gene matches. The CDR3 runs to 19 residues. The CDR3 is CASSIDLFLPQGAENIQYF. CDR3 coding DNA: TGTGCCAGTAGTATAGATCTATTCCTCCCGCAGGGGGCGGAAAACATTCAGTACTTC.

This clone was seen only a few times. The rearrangement joins TRBV2 to TRBJ2-1; TRBD1 matches 9 bases. Germline V gene lookup returns CDR1 SNHLY and CDR2 FYNNEI. V lost 6 bases, J lost 8 bases, and 14 bases stayed unmatched. The CDR3 sequence is 16 residues long. CDR3 sequence: CASRTSSGTGIYEQFF. CDR3 DNA sequence: TGTGCCAGCAGGACCTCTTCCGGGACAGGGATCTATGAGCAGTTCTTC.

V gene TRBV3-1 (or the pseudogene TRBV3-2) combines with J gene TRBJ2-7, with 8 bases aligning to TRBD1. V shed 3 bases and J 3 bases; nucleotides not matched to a gene: 10. CDR3 length: 16 residues. Germline V gene lookup returns CDR1 LGHDT and CDR2 YNNKEL (reference sequence). DNA of the CDR3: TGTGCCAGCAGCCACACTCCCGGGACAGGTGGCTACGAGCAGTACTTC. Translation: CASSHTPGTGGYEQYF.

The chain couples TRBV7-2 to TRBJ2-5, with D perhaps matching TRBD2 (6 bases). Looked up from germline, CDR1 is SGHTA and CDR2 is FQGNSA. The CDR3 is made up of 13 amino acids. Deletions cut 4 bases from V and 3 bases from J, with 9 bases between. CDR3 sequence reads: CASSWDSKETQYF. CDR3 DNA sequence: TGTGCCAGCAGCTGGGACTCCAAAGAGACCCAGTACTTC. Looking up the rest from reference TRBV7-2 and TRBJ2-5 gives the full variable domain: GAGVSQSPSNKVTEKGKDVELRCDPISGHTALYWYRQSLGQGLEFLIYFQGNSAPDKSGLPSDRFSAERTGGSVSTLTIQRTQQEDSAVYLCASSWDSKETQYFGPGTRLLVL.

The chain couples TRBV7-2 to TRBJ1-2; a possible D gene is TRBD1 (5 bases). V was pared by 4 bases and J by 5 bases, with 11 bases between. This CDR3 contains 13 residues. Germline values: CDR1 SGHTA, CDR2 FQGNSA. The CDR3 DNA is TGTGCCAGCAGCTCGCGGGGACCTTATGGCTACACCTTC. Encoded protein: CASSSRGPYGYTF.

This sequence joins TRBV6-5 and TRBJ1-5; possible D gene TRBD1, 6 bases. V lost 2 bases and J lost 9, with 11 bases in between. The germline gives CDR1 MNHEY, CDR2 SVGAGI. CDR3 length: 13 amino acids. CDR3 nucleotides: TGTGCCAGCAGTTACGGCAGGGGTAGGCCCCAGCATTTT. This sequence encodes CASSYGRGRPQHF.

This chain joins TRBV2 and TRBJ1-1; TRBD1 might be the D (6 bases). In germline, CDR1 is SNHLY, CDR2 FYNNEI. The ends were cut back, 8 bases at V and 1 base at J, with 11 bases in the middle. The CDR3 has 13 residues. CDR3 loop: CASGQGRNTEAFF. The CDR3 region has the DNA TGTGCCAGCGGGCAGGGGCGGAACACTGAAGCTTTCTTT.

This clone turned up a few times. The genes are TRBV11-3 and TRBJ2-7; perhaps TRBD2 as D (5 bases). CDR1 is SGHNT and CDR2 is YENEEA in the germline V gene. Deletions cut 5 bases from V and 3 bases from J, with 17 bases between. This CDR3 region has 15 residues. The CDR3 spells CASSPTGSLLYEQYF. CDR3 nucleotide sequence: TGTGCCAGCAGCCCGACGGGATCCCTCCTCTACGAGCAGTACTTC.